One and the same sample provided the 25 T cell receptor beta chains below, sequenced in a study of PD-1 blockade in classical Hodgkin lymphoma. Stated time point: cycle 4 day 1 (C4D1), after more than five weeks of nivolumab. Brentuximab vedotin exposure varied, and every patient relapsed after autologous stem cell transplantation. Clones were read by immunoSEQ multiplex PCR, and TCRdb kept only the in-frame ones, dropping some. The table shows 90,000 to 140,000 clones, with approximately 89% occurring only once. Sequenced material: peripheral blood mononuclear cells (PBMCs), taken before the fourth cycle of nivolumab. The receptor source for this set is a human donor with classical Hodgkin lymphoma.

The rearrangement uses TRBV11-2 and TRBJ2-7, with no clear D. There are 14 residues in the CDR3. V gave up 1 base and J gave up 2 bases, with 9 bases separating them. In germline, CDR1 is SGHAT, CDR2 FQNNGV. The CDR3 DNA reads as TGTGCCAGCAGCTTAGGCCCCAGAGCCTACGAGCAGTACTTC. Protein sequence: CASSLGPRAYEQYF.

The rearrangement joins TRBV5-4 to TRBJ2-7, with D possibly matching TRBD1 (5 bases). This CDR3 comprises 13 residues. The germline V gene has CDR1 SGHNT and CDR2 YYREEE (reference sequence). V lost 1 base, J lost 2 bases, and 7 bases lay in between. CDR3 sequence reads: CASSLPDTYEQYF. In nucleotides, the CDR3 is TGTGCCAGCAGCTTGCCGGACACCTACGAGCAGTACTTC.

The rearrangement links TRBV5-4 to TRBJ2-1; D unclear. V shed 3 bases and J shed 3 bases, with 4 bases lying between them. The CDR3 length is 12 residues. CDR1 is SGHNT, CDR2 YYREEE, per germline (reference sequence). The CDR3: CASSWDYNEQFF. The CDR3 DNA is TGTGCCAGCAGCTGGGACTACAATGAGCAGTTCTTC. Filled out from reference TRBV5-4 and TRBJ2-1, the complete variable domain reads ETGVTQSPTHLIKTRGQQVTLRCSSQSGHNTVSWYQQALGQGPQFIFQYYREEENGRGNFPPRFSGLQFPNYSSELNVNALELDDSALYLCASSWDYNEQFFGPGTRLTVL.

The chain is built from TRBV7-2 and TRBJ2-5; no firm D call. The CDR3 totals 13 residues. Per germline, CDR1 SGHTA and CDR2 FQGNSA. Trimming left V 1 base short and J 2 bases short, with 5 bases between. Here the CDR3 DNA reads TGTGCCAGCAGCTTAGTAGGGCAAGAGACCCAGTACTTC. This translates into CASSLVGQETQYF.

The rearrangement links TRBV5-1 to TRBJ2-1; 9 nucleotides line up with TRBD1. The CDR3 consists of 17 residues. V lost 0 bases and J lost 8; bases outside the gene matches: 12. The germline gives CDR1 SGHRS, CDR2 YFSETQ. CDR3 nucleotides: TGCGCCAGCAGCTTGGTCGGGACAGGGAACATTGGGGATGAGCAGTTCTTC. It yields the protein CASSLVGTGNIGDEQFF.

This chain uses TRBV5-4 with TRBJ2-7; a possible D gene is TRBD2 (6 bases). V dropped 4 bases and J dropped 3 bases, with 17 bases sitting between them. The CDR3 is 15 amino acids. Germline-derived CDR1 and CDR2 are SGHNT and YYREEE (reference sequence). The CDR3 is CASSAWDLDRYEQYF. The CDR3 DNA reads as TGTGCCAGCAGCGCCTGGGACTTGGATCGCTACGAGCAGTACTTC.

The chain uses TRBV10-3 and TRBJ2-2, with D unresolved. Between the trimmed V and J ends, which lost 4 bases and 5 bases, there was a span of 5 bases. The CDR3 contains 12 residues. The germline V gene encodes CDR1 ENHRY and CDR2 SYGVKD. The CDR3 DNA is TGTGCCATCAGTGGATCGACCGGGGAGCTGTTTTTT. Protein: CAISGSTGELFF.

The rearrangement joins TRBV4-3 to TRBJ2-5; 8 bases match TRBD1. Germline trimming cut 3 bases from V and 5 bases from J; bases unmatched to any gene: 8. This CDR3 region has 15 residues. The germline V gene has CDR1 LGHNA and CDR2 YSLEER. CDR3 in amino acids: CASSQTRGQEETQYF. CDR3 DNA sequence: TGCGCCAGCAGCCAGACTCGGGGACAGGAGGAGACCCAGTACTTC.

This chain connects TRBV9 to TRBJ1-3; D ambiguous. V gave up 1 base and J gave up 3 bases, with 11 bases separating them. The CDR3 consists of 15 residues. Germline lookup yields CDR1 SGDLS and CDR2 YYNGEE. Here the CDR3 reads CASSVSGRNGNTIYF. CDR3 DNA: TGTGCCAGCAGCGTATCTGGGCGGAATGGAAACACCATATATTTT.

The chain carries TRBV7-6 and TRBJ2-5, with 11 bases matching TRBD1. The trim removed 5 bases at V and 5 bases at J, leaving 4 bases unmatched. Germline CDR1 SGHVS, CDR2 FNYEAQ. The CDR3 runs 14 residues. The CDR3 DNA reads as TGTGCCAGCAGCCCCGGGACAGGGGGGGAGACCCAGTACTTC. Protein: CASSPGTGGETQYF.

This sequence joins TRBV7-2 and TRBJ2-7; D is undetermined. There are 15 residues in the CDR3. CDR1 and CDR2 (germline): SGHTA, FQGNSA. V was pared by 4 bases and J by 0 bases, with 13 bases between. The CDR3 reads CASSSEAVSSYEQYF. DNA of the CDR3: TGTGCCAGCAGCTCCGAGGCCGTCAGCTCCTACGAGCAGTACTTC.

The chain carries TRBV11-3 and TRBJ2-7; no clear D gene. Trimming removed 0 bases at V and 1 base at J, with 7 bases between. The CDR3 covers 14 residues. Germline CDR1 and CDR2: SGHNT and YENEEA. The CDR3 sequence is CASSLDPDSYEQYF. The CDR3 nucleotides are TGTGCCAGCAGCTTAGATCCGGATTCCTACGAGCAGTACTTC.

The rearrangement links TRBV28 to TRBJ1-4, with 9 bases lining up with TRBD1. Germline CDR1 and CDR2: MDHEN and SYDVKM. The CDR3 is made up of 15 amino acids. V trimming: 6 bases; J trimming: 4 bases; junction bases outside the gene matches: 6. The CDR3 region is CASSLGGQGNEKLFF. CDR3 bases: TGTGCCAGCAGCCTTGGGGGACAGGGTAATGAAAAACTGTTTTTT.

The V call is TRBV28, the J call TRBJ1-1; D unresolved. This CDR3 has 11 amino acids. CDR1 and CDR2 (germline): MDHEN, SYDVKM. V was cut by 5 bases and J by 10 bases, with 11 bases left in between. The CDR3 coding sequence is TGTGCCAGCAGTGCTACTTGGGCAGCTTTCTTT. Protein sequence: CASSATWAAFF. Filled out from reference TRBV28 and TRBJ1-1, the complete variable domain reads DVKVTQSSRYLVKRTGEKVFLECVQDMDHENMFWYRQDPGLGLRLIYFSYDVKMKEKGDIPEGYSVSREKKERFSLILESASTNQTSMYLCASSATWAAFFGQGTRLTVV.

CDR3 in DNA: TGCGCCAGCAGCCAAGAGGGACTAGCGGGATCCTCCTACGAGCAGTACTTC. Its translation: CASSQEGLAGSSYEQYF. The rearrangement joins TRBV4-1 to TRBJ2-7; 13 bases fit TRBD2. This CDR3 spans 17 amino acids. Looked up from germline, CDR1 is MGHRA and CDR2 is YSYEKL. The J segment lost 0 bases and the V segment lost 0 bases, leaving 2 bases of the junction unmatched.

This chain uses TRBV11-2 with TRBJ2-7, with 8 bases fitting TRBD1. With 4 bases clipped from V and 1 base from J, the junction kept 6 bases outside the gene matches. CDR1 and CDR2 (germline): SGHAT, FQNNGV. The CDR3 has 15 residues. CDR3 nucleotide sequence: TGTGCCAGCAGCTCCACAGGGGGTTTATCCTACGAGCAGTACTTC. Its translation: CASSSTGGLSYEQYF.

The genes are TRBV5-4 and TRBJ1-2, with 7 positions matching TRBD1. This CDR3 is built from 13 residues. The trim removed 4 bases at V and 4 bases at J, leaving 4 bases unmatched. Germline loops: CDR1 SGHNT, CDR2 YYREEE (reference sequence). CDR3 in DNA: TGTGCCAGCAGCGCGGGACAGTTCTATGGCTACACCTTC. As protein: CASSAGQFYGYTF. The full variable domain, with the rest looked up from reference TRBV5-4 and TRBJ1-2, is ETGVTQSPTHLIKTRGQQVTLRCSSQSGHNTVSWYQQALGQGPQFIFQYYREEENGRGNFPPRFSGLQFPNYSSELNVNALELDDSALYLCASSAGQFYGYTFGSGTRLTVV.

The V gene is TRBV10-1, the J gene TRBJ1-1; tentative D call: TRBD1 (5 bases). The germline gives CDR1 WNHNN, CDR2 SYGVQD (reference sequence). Trimming removed 5 bases at V and 1 base at J, with 8 bases between. This CDR3 is built from 13 residues. As DNA, the CDR3 is TGCGCCAGCAGTTCTGGGGCGAACACTGAAGCTTTCTTT. The encoded protein is CASSSGANTEAFF.

The chain joins TRBV19 to TRBJ1-5, with a weak D call TRBD1 (6 bases). The length of the CDR3 is 14 residues. Deletions cut 4 bases from V and 2 bases from J, with 9 bases between. The germline V gene has CDR1 LNHDA and CDR2 SQIVND (reference sequence). The CDR3 sequence: CASSTNRGNQPQHF. The CDR3 DNA sequence: TGTGCCAGTAGTACCAACAGGGGCAATCAGCCCCAGCATTTT.

V usage is TRBV29-1 and J usage is TRBJ2-7; D could derive from TRBD1 or TRBD2 (5 bases each). V gave up 4 bases and J gave up 3 bases, with 10 bases separating them. Germline-derived CDR1 and CDR2 are SQVTM and ANQGSEA. The CDR3 is made up of 12 amino acids. The CDR3 sequence: CSVVGPNYEQYF. Written as DNA, the CDR3 is TGCAGCGTTGTGGGACCCAACTACGAGCAGTACTTC.

A note on this clone: The same CDR3 arises from other DNA sequences in this sample as well. The rearrangement links TRBV18 to TRBJ2-2, with D tentatively TRBD1 (5 bases). The germline gives CDR1 KGHSH, CDR2 LQKENI. This CDR3 spans 15 amino acids. Trimming took 3 bases from V and 2 from J, leaving 10 bases between them. CDR3 DNA: TGTGCCAGCTCACCGGGTCAGGGAAACACCGGGGAGCTGTTTTTT. It encodes CASSPGQGNTGELFF.

This sequence joins TRBV28 and TRBJ1-5, with 7 bases matching TRBD1. Germline CDR1 is MDHEN and CDR2 is SYDVKM. Germline trimming cut 7 bases from V and 0 bases from J; bases unmatched to any gene: 9. CDR3 length equals 16 residues. This CDR3 is CASTQGGLGSNQPQHF. The CDR3 region has the DNA TGTGCCAGCACCCAGGGGGGGCTCGGTAGCAATCAGCCCCAGCATTTT. Full variable domain (outside the CDR3, taken from reference TRBV28 and TRBJ1-5): DVKVTQSSRYLVKRTGEKVFLECVQDMDHENMFWYRQDPGLGLRLIYFSYDVKMKEKGDIPEGYSVSREKKERFSLILESASTNQTSMYLCASTQGGLGSNQPQHFGDGTRLSIL.

The chain recombines TRBV10-3 with TRBJ2-3; D perhaps matches TRBD2 (5 bases). Trimming pared 3 bases from V and 2 bases from J, leaving 15 bases between. Germline CDR1 reads ENHRY; CDR2 reads SYGVKD. CDR3 length: 16 amino acids. The CDR3 nucleotides are TGTGCCATCAGTGAATGGGTCGGCGGACTCACAGATACGCAGTATTTT. Translated, it gives CAISEWVGGLTDTQYF.

V and J are TRBV28 and TRBJ1-4; tentatively, D is TRBD1 (5 bases). CDR1 and CDR2 from the germline V gene are MDHEN and SYDVKM. This CDR3 has 16 amino acids. The V end lost 2 bases, the J end lost 6 bases, and 16 bases lay between the germline ends. The CDR3 bases are TGTGCCAGCAGTTTAAATGGGGCAGGGACGGATGAAAAACTGTTTTTT. Translating gives CASSLNGAGTDEKLFF.

The rearrangement joins TRBV28 to TRBJ2-1; D tentatively fits TRBD1 or TRBD2 (7 bases each). The CDR3 contains 16 residues. V shed 7 bases and J shed 0 bases, with 16 bases lying between them. From germline, CDR1 is MDHEN and CDR2 SYDVKM. The CDR3: CASITKRDSSYNEQFF. CDR3 bases: TGTGCCAGCATTACAAAGCGGGACAGCTCCTACAATGAGCAGTTCTTC.